This T cell receptor (beta chain) was identified during a study of molecular identifiers for immune sequencing clone quantification (dated by TCRdb to the late 2010s). Study-wide context: For a replicate experiment, the RNA from either 20,000 or 100,000 naive CD8 T cells was divided into five aliquots, and four of those aliquots went on to sequencing. The study was a methods study using CD8 T cells to benchmark molecular-identifier clustering-based TCR repertoire sequencing (MIDCIRS) and TCR RNA copy counting. Study-wide conclusions, independent of this receptor: Even against a background of around 950,000 naive CD8 T cells, spiked-in Jurkat TCR RNA amounting to a single cell's worth was reported to be detectable. The naive libraries included spiked-in Jurkat TCR RNA (10 copies' worth), and this RNA is not part of the donor repertoire. Modeling indicated approximately 3.1 TCR RNA copies recovered per cell, compared with 7.5 to 10 by digital PCR, which implies a capture efficiency of about 31%. Without barcode sub-clustering, chimeric consensus sequences inflated TCR diversity; chimeras reached as high as 47%. Identical TCR molecules sharing a barcode could cause highly expanded clone sizes to be underestimated. In CMV-specific effector cells, clones with more than 20 RNA copies accounted for over 99% of molecules, whereas in naive cells such clones accounted for under 1%.

Via the germline V gene (reference sequence), CDR1 is MNHEY and CDR2 SMNVEV. Including cysteine and phenylalanine, the CDR3 has 16 amino acids. CDR3 DNA only is kept here, 48 bases in frame from base 1. Libraries of naive CD8 T cells were built from approximately 20,000 to 1,000,000 sorted cells, with 10%, 30% or 50% of the purified RNA used. Naive CD8 T cells were FACS-sorted as CD8+CD4-CCR7+CD45RA+ on a BD FACSAria II into RLT Plus buffer. To test detection sensitivity, Jurkat RNA equal to some 11 TCR copies was added to samples of roughly 19,000-1,100,000 naive CD8 T cells. Enrichment of CD8 T cells was performed with RosetteSep CD8+ T Cell Enrichment Cocktail and Ficoll-Paque, after which ACK red cell lysis was carried out. This clonotype was detected only a few times. Its antigen target is currently unknown. Just one base apart from a much larger clone, this may be a read error. The library was prepared using PCR. Sequencing relied on an Illumina HiSeq 4000. Bulk TCR libraries were prepared as previously described, using TCR primers listed in Table S5. Purification of total RNA was performed with the Qiagen AllPrep DNA/RNA kit. Reads from multiple sequencing runs of the same library were pooled before analysis. The original pipeline was this. Reads were retained only if their TCR constant sequence matched exactly, and those retained reads were trimmed to 150 nt and grouped according to their 12-nt molecular barcodes. Reads within each barcode group were sub-clustered using a 15% Levenshtein threshold, and quality-weighted consensus sequences were constructed for each RNA molecule. Non-functional sequences were removed, as were lower-count sequences one edit away from another. Barcode sub-clusters with fewer than 20% of the maximum read count were removed, based on fitting two negative binomial distributions. TCRdb passed the public sequencing reads through fastp at Q25 and MiXCR, retaining productive beta sequences. One record per CDR3 amino acid sequence lists the most common genes and DNA. The authors' filters were not applied to this entry. Present in this sample are 40,000 to 45,000 distinct CDR3 sequences, 15% to 20% of which were seen just once. The top ten constitute under 1.4% of the sample.

The receptor was derived from a human donor in good health. Some libraries in this study had Jurkat cell RNA spiked in. Sequenced material: naive CD8+ T cells from blood, with Jurkat cell RNA spiked in. The cell subset or site label on this specimen signifies: FACS-sorted CD8+CD4-CCR7+CD45RA+ naive T cells. The chain employs TRBV27 and TRBJ1-4, with the D gene not confidently named. In nucleotides, the sequence is TGTACCAGCAGTATCCGGGCCGCAAGTTATAATGAAAAACTGTTTTTT. It translates to CTSSIRAASYNEKLFF. The reference TRBV27 and TRBJ1-4 proteins fill in what lies around the CDR3, so the full variable domain reads EAQVTQNPRYLITVTGKKLTVTCSQNMNHEYMSWYRQDPGLGLRQIYYSMNVEVTDKGDVPEGYKVSRKEKRNFPLILESPSPNQTSLYFCTSSIRAASYNEKLFFGSGTQLSVL.